The rows below give T cell receptor beta chains drawn from one sample of a study of identical twins. TCRdb independently ran MiXCR on the 5' RACE reads; one entry per CDR3 protein. The table has under 900,000 distinct CDR3 sequences, over 9% seen once. The data were also submitted as part of a second study, on yellow fever vaccine responses in identical twins.

What was sequenced was PBMCs. These receptor sequences come from a woman between 18 and 29 years old in good health. The CDR3 runs from the conserved cysteine through the conserved F or W. Fields, in order: D gene, clone size, J gene, V gene, CDR3 DNA, CDR3 protein. The D gene is left open where the match is weak. Clone size appears in some rows only: once, few, many, or a class for an expanded clone.

d_gene: TRBD2; abundance: .; j_gene: TRBJ2-1; v_gene: TRBV3-1; CDR3nt: TGTGCCAGCAGCCCAACGAGCGGGAACCTCTACAATGAGCAGTTCTTC; CDR3aa: CASSPTSGNLYNEQFF
d_gene: TRBD2; abundance: few; j_gene: TRBJ2-3; v_gene: TRBV5-1; CDR3nt: TGCGCCAGCAGCGTTCCGCTAGCGGAGGGCACAGATACGCAGTATTTT; CDR3aa: CASSVPLAEGTDTQYF
d_gene: TRBD2; abundance: few; j_gene: TRBJ2-3; v_gene: TRBV5-1; CDR3nt: TGCGCCAGCAGCTTGGAAGGGCTAGCGGGGGGGACAGCAGATACGCAGTATTTT; CDR3aa: CASSLEGLAGGTADTQYF
d_gene: TRBD1; abundance: few; j_gene: TRBJ2-3; v_gene: TRBV19; CDR3nt: TGTGCCAGTAGTGGAAGGACAGGGAACACAGATACGCAGTATTTT; CDR3aa: CASSGRTGNTDTQYF
d_gene: .; abundance: .; j_gene: TRBJ2-1; v_gene: TRBV28; CDR3nt: TGTGCCAGCAGTTTTCGCGGGTCCCTATACAATGAGCAGTTCTTC; CDR3aa: CASSFRGSLYNEQFF
d_gene: TRBD1; abundance: .; j_gene: TRBJ1-2; v_gene: TRBV27; CDR3nt: TGTGCCAGCAGTTTATCTTCAGGGGGCGCGGGTGGCTACACCTTC; CDR3aa: CASSLSSGGAGGYTF
d_gene: TRBD1; abundance: few; j_gene: TRBJ2-7; v_gene: TRBV5-1; CDR3nt: TGCGCCAGCAGCTTGGGAACCGGGACAGCGACCTACGAGCAGTACTTC; CDR3aa: CASSLGTGTATYEQYF
d_gene: .; abundance: .; j_gene: TRBJ2-3; v_gene: TRBV20-1; CDR3nt: TGCAGTGCTAGAGGTCTCCCGACATCCACAGATACGCAGTATTTT; CDR3aa: CSARGLPTSTDTQYF
d_gene: .; abundance: .; j_gene: TRBJ2-3; v_gene: TRBV12-3/TRBV12-4; CDR3nt: TGTGCCAGCAGTTTTCGGCTAGCAGTTAACTGGGATACGCAGTATTTT; CDR3aa: CASSFRLAVNWDTQYF
d_gene: .; abundance: .; j_gene: TRBJ1-1; v_gene: TRBV20-1; CDR3nt: TGCAGTGCTAGGAGGGCAGGGTCGACGAACACTGAAGCTTTCTTT; CDR3aa: CSARRAGSTNTEAFF
d_gene: .; abundance: .; j_gene: TRBJ2-1; v_gene: TRBV20-1; CDR3nt: TGCAGTGCTCTTACTCCTCTGGCGCCCCATTCCAATGAGCAGTTCTTC; CDR3aa: CSALTPLAPHSNEQFF
d_gene: TRBD1; abundance: many; j_gene: TRBJ2-7; v_gene: TRBV29-1; CDR3nt: TGCAGCGTTGTGACAGGGAGCTCCTACGAGCAGTACTTC; CDR3aa: CSVVTGSSYEQYF
d_gene: .; abundance: .; j_gene: TRBJ2-7; v_gene: TRBV28; CDR3nt: TGTGCCAGCACCTTCGGACTACCCTCCTACGAGCAGTACTTC; CDR3aa: CASTFGLPSYEQYF
d_gene: .; abundance: .; j_gene: TRBJ2-5; v_gene: TRBV4-1; CDR3nt: TGCGCCAGCAGCCTCGTCGGGGGCTTCACGAAAGAGACCCAGTACTTC; CDR3aa: CASSLVGGFTKETQYF
d_gene: .; abundance: few; j_gene: TRBJ1-2; v_gene: TRBV5-1; CDR3nt: TGCGCCAGCAGCTTGGCGGGTACTAACTATGGCTACACCTTC; CDR3aa: CASSLAGTNYGYTF
d_gene: .; abundance: many; j_gene: TRBJ2-7; v_gene: TRBV20-1; CDR3nt: TGCAGTGCTAGTTCCGGGAGTTACGAGCAGTACTTC; CDR3aa: CSASSGSYEQYF
d_gene: TRBD2; abundance: .; j_gene: TRBJ2-3; v_gene: TRBV7-6; CDR3nt: TGTGCCAGCAGCTCTCGGACTAGCGGGGTCGGAGATACGCAGTATTTT; CDR3aa: CASSSRTSGVGDTQYF
d_gene: .; abundance: few; j_gene: TRBJ2-1; v_gene: TRBV9; CDR3nt: TGTGCCAGCAGCGTATCAGGGAAGGTGGATGAGCAGTTCTTC; CDR3aa: CASSVSGKVDEQFF
d_gene: TRBD2; abundance: few; j_gene: TRBJ2-1; v_gene: TRBV10-3; CDR3nt: TGTGCCATATCAGCGGGAGCCTACAATGAGCAGTTCTTC; CDR3aa: CAISAGAYNEQFF
d_gene: .; abundance: .; j_gene: TRBJ2-3; v_gene: TRBV28; CDR3nt: TGTGCCAGCAGGGGTGGGGGTTTCCCAGATACGCAGTATTTT; CDR3aa: CASRGGGFPDTQYF
d_gene: .; abundance: .; j_gene: TRBJ2-7; v_gene: TRBV7-8; CDR3nt: TGTGCCAGCAGCTCCTGGAATGGGACAATTGGAAAGTACTTC; CDR3aa: CASSSWNGTIGKYF
d_gene: TRBD2; abundance: few; j_gene: TRBJ2-7; v_gene: TRBV20-1; CDR3nt: TGCAGTGCTAGTCAACATCTAGCGGGAGACTACGAGCAGTACTTC; CDR3aa: CSASQHLAGDYEQYF
d_gene: .; abundance: few; j_gene: TRBJ2-2; v_gene: TRBV15; CDR3nt: TGTGCCACCAGCAGAGATGACGGGATTAACACCGGGGAGCTGTTTTTT; CDR3aa: CATSRDDGINTGELFF
d_gene: .; abundance: .; j_gene: TRBJ2-1; v_gene: TRBV15; CDR3nt: TGTGCCACCAGCAGGCGGATAAGTCCCCATGAGCAGTTCTTC; CDR3aa: CATSRRISPHEQFF
d_gene: .; abundance: few; j_gene: TRBJ2-1; v_gene: TRBV20-1; CDR3nt: TGCAGTGCTAGAGATCGTGGGAGGCGGTACAATGAGCAGTTCTTC; CDR3aa: CSARDRGRRYNEQFF
d_gene: .; abundance: .; j_gene: TRBJ2-6; v_gene: TRBV5-1; CDR3nt: TGCGCCAGCAGCTTGGGTGGGCAGGCGATCTCTGGGGCCAACGTCCTGACTTTC; CDR3aa: CASSLGGQAISGANVLTF
d_gene: .; abundance: .; j_gene: TRBJ2-3; v_gene: TRBV4-1; CDR3nt: TGCGCCAGCAGCGGCCTTCGCACAGATACGCAGTATTTT; CDR3aa: CASSGLRTDTQYF
d_gene: .; abundance: few; j_gene: TRBJ1-3; v_gene: TRBV14; CDR3nt: TGTGCCAGCAGCCAAGACGGCGGGAGCTCTGGAAACACCATATATTTT; CDR3aa: CASSQDGGSSGNTIYF
d_gene: .; abundance: few; j_gene: TRBJ2-7; v_gene: TRBV12-3/TRBV12-4; CDR3nt: TGTGCCAGCAGTTTCCGGGGGTTCGAGCAGTACTTC; CDR3aa: CASSFRGFEQYF
d_gene: .; abundance: few; j_gene: TRBJ1-1; v_gene: TRBV12-3/TRBV12-4; CDR3nt: TGTGCCAGCAGTTTGTCAGAACCTATGAACACTGAAGCTTTCTTT; CDR3aa: CASSLSEPMNTEAFF
d_gene: .; abundance: .; j_gene: TRBJ2-3; v_gene: TRBV5-1; CDR3nt: TGCGCCAGCAGCCCAGGACAGCACACAGATACGCAGTATTTT; CDR3aa: CASSPGQHTDTQYF
d_gene: .; abundance: few; j_gene: TRBJ2-7; v_gene: TRBV3-1; CDR3nt: TGTGCCAGCAGCCAACCCAACACATACGAGCAGTACTTC; CDR3aa: CASSQPNTYEQYF
d_gene: TRBD2; abundance: few; j_gene: TRBJ2-3; v_gene: TRBV6-2/TRBV6-3; CDR3nt: TGTGCCAGCAGTCGTCATCGGCGGGAGCAAACAGATACGCAGTATTTT; CDR3aa: CASSRHRREQTDTQYF
d_gene: .; abundance: .; j_gene: TRBJ2-5; v_gene: TRBV2; CDR3nt: TGTGCCAGCAGTGAAGCGGGACTTAAAGAGACCCAGTACTTC; CDR3aa: CASSEAGLKETQYF
d_gene: TRBD2; abundance: .; j_gene: TRBJ2-2; v_gene: TRBV27; CDR3nt: TGTGCCAGCAGTTTGACTAGCGGGGGCAGGAACACCGGGGAGCTGTTTTTT; CDR3aa: CASSLTSGGRNTGELFF
d_gene: .; abundance: few; j_gene: TRBJ2-7; v_gene: TRBV7-9; CDR3nt: TGTGCCAGCAGCTCCCAAGACACATCCTACGAGCAGTACTTC; CDR3aa: CASSSQDTSYEQYF
d_gene: TRBD2; abundance: few; j_gene: TRBJ2-2; v_gene: TRBV29-1; CDR3nt: TGCAGGAAACTAGCGGGAGGAGGCTCCGGGGAGCTGTTTTTT; CDR3aa: CRKLAGGGSGELFF
d_gene: .; abundance: few; j_gene: TRBJ1-2; v_gene: TRBV10-3; CDR3nt: TGTGCCATCAGTGAAGGGGAATCGAATGGAGACACCTTC; CDR3aa: CAISEGESNGDTF
d_gene: TRBD2; abundance: many; j_gene: TRBJ2-1; v_gene: TRBV12-3/TRBV12-4; CDR3nt: TGTGCCAGCAGTCCCCCCTGGAGCGGGAGCTCCTACAATGAGCAGTTCTTC; CDR3aa: CASSPPWSGSSYNEQFF
d_gene: TRBD2; abundance: many; j_gene: TRBJ2-7; v_gene: TRBV11-2; CDR3nt: TGTGCCAGCAGGGTCGCGGGAGTGCAGTACTTC; CDR3aa: CASRVAGVQYF
d_gene: TRBD2; abundance: .; j_gene: TRBJ2-1; v_gene: TRBV4-1; CDR3nt: TGCGCCAGCAGCCACACACTACTAGCGGGGGGAGACAATGAGCAGTTCTTC; CDR3aa: CASSHTLLAGGDNEQFF
d_gene: TRBD2; abundance: .; j_gene: TRBJ2-3; v_gene: TRBV20-1; CDR3nt: TGCAGTGCCGGGACTAGCGGGATTGGAGATACGCAGTATTTT; CDR3aa: CSAGTSGIGDTQYF
d_gene: TRBD2; abundance: .; j_gene: TRBJ2-3; v_gene: TRBV10-2; CDR3nt: TGCGCCAGCGGCGGGAGAGCTGGCACAGATACGCAGTATTTT; CDR3aa: CASGGRAGTDTQYF
d_gene: .; abundance: .; j_gene: TRBJ1-1; v_gene: TRBV2; CDR3nt: TGTGCCAGCGACGGCTCCTGGCGGGACACTGAAGCTTTCTTT; CDR3aa: CASDGSWRDTEAFF
d_gene: .; abundance: few; j_gene: TRBJ2-1; v_gene: TRBV7-8; CDR3nt: TGTGCCAGCAGCTTTATTGGACGCAATGAGCAGTTCTTC; CDR3aa: CASSFIGRNEQFF
d_gene: TRBD2; abundance: .; j_gene: TRBJ2-5; v_gene: TRBV6-5; CDR3nt: TGTGCCAGCAGTTCCTACCTCGTGACTAGCGGAGTAGAGACCCAGTACTTC; CDR3aa: CASSSYLVTSGVETQYF
d_gene: TRBD2; abundance: few; j_gene: TRBJ2-1; v_gene: TRBV4-1; CDR3nt: TGCGCCAGCAAAGGACTAGCGGGCTCCAATGAGCAGTTCTTC; CDR3aa: CASKGLAGSNEQFF
d_gene: .; abundance: few; j_gene: TRBJ2-5; v_gene: TRBV24-1; CDR3nt: TGTGCCACCAGTCTCGGGTTGGAGACCCAGTACTTC; CDR3aa: CATSLGLETQYF
d_gene: TRBD2; abundance: few; j_gene: TRBJ2-2; v_gene: TRBV4-2; CDR3nt: TGTGCCAGCAGCCGAAGACTAGCGGGAGAAACGAACACCGGGGAGCTGTTTTTT; CDR3aa: CASSRRLAGETNTGELFF
d_gene: TRBD2; abundance: few; j_gene: TRBJ2-4; v_gene: TRBV3-1; CDR3nt: TGTGCCAGCAGCCAAGATCCAGCGGGAAACAAAAACATTCAGTACTTC; CDR3aa: CASSQDPAGNKNIQYF
d_gene: .; abundance: .; j_gene: TRBJ2-3; v_gene: TRBV7-3; CDR3nt: TGTGCCAGCAGCTCTGCTCTCACAGATACGCAGTATTTT; CDR3aa: CASSSALTDTQYF
d_gene: .; abundance: .; j_gene: TRBJ2-1; v_gene: TRBV24-1; CDR3nt: TGTGCCACCAGTGATTTGCCGTCCGGGGACACTAACAATGAGCAGTTCTTC; CDR3aa: CATSDLPSGDTNNEQFF
d_gene: .; abundance: few; j_gene: TRBJ2-5; v_gene: TRBV10-3; CDR3nt: TGTGCCATCAGTGAGTCAGTAGGGGGAGAGACCCAGTACTTC; CDR3aa: CAISESVGGETQYF
d_gene: TRBD2; abundance: many; j_gene: TRBJ2-1; v_gene: TRBV12-3/TRBV12-4; CDR3nt: TGTGCCAGCAGTTCTAGCGGGGGGGGATACAATGAGCAGTTCTTC; CDR3aa: CASSSSGGGYNEQFF
d_gene: .; abundance: few; j_gene: TRBJ2-2; v_gene: TRBV2; CDR3nt: TGTGCCAGCAGACAAAGAGGGCTAGATCTGGAGGCCAGGAACACCGGGGAGCTGTTTTTT; CDR3aa: CASRQRGLDLEARNTGELFF
d_gene: .; abundance: many; j_gene: TRBJ1-2; v_gene: TRBV10-3; CDR3nt: TGTGCCACACTCCCGCGAACTAACTATGGCTACACCTTC; CDR3aa: CATLPRTNYGYTF
d_gene: .; abundance: .; j_gene: TRBJ2-7; v_gene: TRBV27; CDR3nt: TGTGCCAGCAGTTTATTAGGTACCGGGACCCACGAGCAGTACTTC; CDR3aa: CASSLLGTGTHEQYF
d_gene: .; abundance: many; j_gene: TRBJ2-3; v_gene: TRBV7-9; CDR3nt: TGTGCCAGCAGCTTAAGGGTTACTAGCACAGATACGCAGTATTTT; CDR3aa: CASSLRVTSTDTQYF
d_gene: .; abundance: few; j_gene: TRBJ1-5; v_gene: TRBV6-1; CDR3nt: TGTGCCACCCAAAAGAGGGGCAATCAGCCCCAGCATTTT; CDR3aa: CATQKRGNQPQHF
d_gene: .; abundance: few; j_gene: TRBJ2-3; v_gene: TRBV29-1; CDR3nt: TGCAGCCTTCGGGCTAGTACAGATACGCAGTATTTT; CDR3aa: CSLRASTDTQYF